The clone carrying this TCR beta chain was counted only a few times. Its cognate antigen is unknown. Trimming removed 4 bases from V and 2 bases from J, with 13 bases in between. Germline lookup yields CDR1 SGHAT and CDR2 FQNNGV. The CDR3 covers 15 residues. The sample is drawn from a study of shared clonotypes between healthy human individuals. Generated by immunoSEQ multiplex PCR, the TCRdb table keeps only in-frame clones and is missing some. This sample has about a million clones, with 76% found just once. Study outcomes and limitations: Between a handful of donors, naive CD4 clonotypes were shared at a level of approximately 5%. The authors expected sequencing depth to affect clonotype sharing among donors. Non-shared clonotypes had lower generation probabilities than clonotypes shared by all four sorted-subset donors. Across subsets, estimated richness was generally greater for naive than for memory populations.

The sequenced sample consisted of memory CD4+ T cells sorted from blood. Subset meaning: CD45RA-negative fraction. This sequence joins TRBV11-2 and TRBJ2-3, with D perhaps being TRBD1 or TRBD2 (5 bases each). This sequence originates from a man younger than 35 in good health. The CDR3, as DNA: TGTGCCAGCAGCTATCGAGGGGCGAACACAGATACGCAGTATTTT. Amino acid sequence: CASSYRGANTDTQYF.